This passage covers 8 T cell receptor beta chains from one sample sequenced in a study of blood T cell repertoires in COVID-19. TCRdb's copy holds only in-frame clones and misses some; the assay was immunoSEQ multiplex PCR. This table holds about 180,000 clones, less than 90% found once. The sequencing input was peripheral blood. These receptors were taken from a woman aged 70-85 years with COVID-19, enrolled during active disease.

The rearrangement links TRBV7-9 to TRBJ2-5, with 9 bases aligning to TRBD2. Germline lookup yields CDR1 SEHNR and CDR2 FQNEAQ (reference sequence). V shed 5 bases, J shed 4 bases, and the junction held 5 bases outside the gene matches. The CDR3 is made up of 14 amino acids. The CDR3 loop is CASSPTSGGETQYF. The CDR3 bases are TGTGCCAGCAGCCCGACTAGCGGTGGAGAGACCCAGTACTTC.

The chain links TRBV2 to TRBJ1-5, with 7 bases lining up with TRBD1. The CDR3 totals 13 residues. V lost 7 bases, J lost 4 bases, and 4 bases stayed unmatched. Germline-derived CDR1 and CDR2 are SNHLY and FYNNEI. The CDR3 region is CASKTTGNQPQHF. CDR3 sequence (DNA): TGTGCCAGCAAAACGACAGGGAATCAGCCCCAGCATTTT.

This rearrangement joins TRBV5-1 to TRBJ2-5; weak D call: TRBD2 (6 bases). V dropped 0 bases and J dropped 5 bases, with 20 bases sitting between them. The germline V gene encodes CDR1 SGHRS and CDR2 YFSETQ. This CDR3 region has 17 residues. CDR3 DNA sequence: TGCGCCAGCAGCTTGGCCCTGACTAGTGCGAAGGGTGAGACCCAGTACTTC. Translated: CASSLALTSAKGETQYF.

The V and J genes are TRBV19 and TRBJ2-7, with unresolved D. The germline V and J ends were trimmed by 5 bases and 2 bases, with 13 bases remaining between them. Germline lookup yields CDR1 LNHDA and CDR2 SQIVND (reference sequence). The CDR3 totals 14 residues. CDR3 DNA: TGTGCCAGTAGTCCCCAAGTAGAAACCTACGAGCAGTACTTC. Protein product: CASSPQVETYEQYF. The complete variable domain, with remaining parts taken from reference TRBV19 and TRBJ2-7, reads DGGITQSPKYLFRKEGQNVTLSCEQNLNHDAMYWYRQDPGQGLRLIYYSQIVNDFQKGDIAEGYSVSREKKESFPLTVTSAQKNPTAFYLCASSPQVETYEQYFGPGTRLTVT.

This sequence joins TRBV3-1 (or the pseudogene TRBV3-2) and TRBJ1-6; a weak D match, TRBD1 (6 bases). Looked up from germline, CDR1 is LGHDT and CDR2 is YNNKEL (reference sequence). CDR3 size: 16 residues. Between the trimmed V and J ends, which lost 1 base and 5 bases, there was a span of 12 bases. CDR3 residues: CASSQVGGRNNSPLHF. In DNA, the CDR3 is TGTGCCAGCAGCCAAGTAGGGGGACGTAATAATTCACCCCTCCACTTT.

The chain has TRBV19 and TRBJ2-7, with TRBD1 matching over 7 bases. CDR3 length: 14 residues. Looked up from germline, CDR1 is LNHDA and CDR2 is SQIVND (reference sequence). Germline trimming cut 9 bases from V and 0 bases from J; bases unmatched to any gene: 8. The CDR3 bases are TGTGCCAGCCCCGACAGGGTTCCCTCCTACGAGCAGTACTTC. Protein: CASPDRVPSYEQYF.

There are a few counts of this clone. The sample carries other DNA sequences with the same CDR3. The chain couples TRBV29-1 to TRBJ2-3; possible D gene TRBD1, 5 bases. Trimming pared 3 bases from V and 2 bases from J, leaving 12 bases between. This CDR3 is built from 14 residues. Germline V CDR1 and CDR2: SQVTM, ANQGSEA. The CDR3, as DNA: TGCAGCGTTGAGGGTCAGGGCTTCACAGATACGCAGTATTTT. This codes for CSVEGQGFTDTQYF.

The chain is built from TRBV30 and TRBJ2-5; D may be TRBD2 (5 bases). This CDR3 contains 14 residues. The germline V and J ends were trimmed by 0 bases and 5 bases, with 13 bases remaining between them. The germline V gene encodes CDR1 GTSNPN and CDR2 SVGIG (reference sequence). The CDR3 coding sequence is TGTGCCTGGAGTGTAGGCGGGCTTGCTGAGACCCAGTACTTC. Amino acids: CAWSVGGLAETQYF.